These T cell receptor beta chains were read from a single sample in a study of T cell changes during pregnancy in multiple sclerosis. Clones were sequenced by immunoSEQ multiplex PCR, and TCRdb holds only the in-frame ones, with some missing. The data hold under 20,000 clones, with 80% to 90% observed a single time. Sequencing was performed on CD8+ T cells from peripheral blood mononuclear cells, taken in the second trimester of pregnancy. The receptors derive from a female donor in good health, enrolled as a control in a pregnancy study. Both conserved end residues are part of each CDR3. A D gene is named only where the DNA matches it firmly. Rows may omit the clone size; those that give it use once, few, many or a size class.

TRBV6-1	17	.	TRBJ1-5	TRBD1	CASSDGTEYYSNQPQHF	TGTGCCAGCAGTGATGGGACAGAATATTATAGCAATCAGCCCCAGCATTTT
TRBV9	15	.	TRBJ1-6	.	CASSARDNDNSPLHF	TGTGCCAGCAGCGCCCGGGACAACGATAATTCACCCCTCCACTTT
TRBV19	15	.	TRBJ2-1	.	CASSIYNANNNEQFF	TGTGCCAGTAGTATATATAACGCGAATAACAATGAGCAGTTCTTC
TRBV6-1	15	.	TRBJ1-5	TRBD1	CASSPDRGGGQPQHF	TGTGCCAGCAGCCCTGACAGGGGAGGCGGTCAGCCCCAGCATTTT
TRBV6-4	13	medium-sized	TRBJ2-3	TRBD2	CASSRTSEDTQYF	TGTGCCAGCAGTCGGACTAGTGAAGATACGCAGTATTTT
TRBV7-9	14	.	TRBJ2-2	.	CASSSSLSAGELFF	TGTGCCAGCAGCTCCTCCCTTTCGGCCGGGGAGCTGTTTTTT
TRBV16	17	.	TRBJ1-5	.	CASSQSNEGGGNQPQHF	TGTGCCAGCAGCCAATCTAACGAGGGTGGTGGCAATCAGCCCCAGCATTTT
TRBV4-1	16	.	TRBJ2-6	.	CASSQDRGSGANVLTF	TGCGCCAGCAGCCAAGATCGGGGCTCTGGGGCCAACGTCCTGACTTTC
TRBV7-9	16	.	TRBJ1-2	TRBD1	CASSRSRDRGDYGYTF	TGTGCCAGCAGCCGAAGCCGGGACAGGGGTGACTATGGCTACACCTTC
TRBV4-2	15	.	TRBJ2-1	TRBD2	CASSQGTSGTYEQFF	TGTGCCAGCAGCCAAGGGACTAGCGGGACCTATGAGCAGTTCTTC
TRBV13	17	.	TRBJ2-3	.	CASSSSRGGTATDTQYF	TGTGCCAGCAGCTCCTCCAGAGGGGGGACAGCCACAGATACGCAGTATTTT
TRBV5-4	14	.	TRBJ1-6	.	CASTVDRPDSPLHF	TGTGCCAGCACCGTGGACAGACCCGATTCACCCCTCCACTTT
TRBV6-4	14	.	TRBJ1-6	TRBD1	CASSEGQGSSPLHF	TGTGCCAGCAGTGAGGGACAGGGGAGTTCACCCCTCCACTTT
TRBV28	15	.	TRBJ2-1	.	CASSQGESSYNEQFF	TGTGCCAGCAGCCAAGGGGAAAGCTCCTACAATGAGCAGTTCTTC
TRBV28	12	.	TRBJ1-2	.	CAAMGGIYGYTF	TGTGCCGCCATGGGGGGTATCTATGGCTACACCTTC
TRBV5-4	13	.	TRBJ2-7	.	CASSLFQNYEQYF	TGTGCCAGCAGCTTGTTCCAGAACTACGAGCAGTACTTC
TRBV28	14	.	TRBJ1-3	.	CASSLAQKGNTIYF	TGTGCCAGCAGTTTAGCACAGAAAGGAAACACCATATATTTT
TRBV5-1	12	.	TRBJ1-2	.	CASIDRPFGYTF	TGCGCCAGCATTGACAGGCCTTTTGGCTACACCTTC
TRBV28	13	.	TRBJ1-2	TRBD1	CASGQAPNYGYTF	TGTGCCAGCGGACAGGCCCCGAACTATGGCTACACCTTC
TRBV4-1	15	few	TRBJ2-7	.	CASSQDGEINYEQYF	TGCGCCAGCAGCCAAGATGGAGAAATCAACTACGAGCAGTACTTC
TRBV5-5	14	.	TRBJ2-2	.	CASRFGQNTGELFF	TGTGCCAGCAGGTTCGGACAGAACACCGGGGAGCTGTTTTTT
TRBV29-1	13	.	TRBJ1-1	TRBD1	CSVQGGMNTEAFF	TGCAGCGTTCAAGGGGGCATGAACACTGAAGCTTTCTTT
TRBV5-3	13	.	TRBJ1-5	TRBD1	CARSRTGRKPQHF	TGTGCCAGAAGCCGGACAGGGAGAAAGCCCCAGCATTTT
TRBV7-8	16	.	TRBJ2-6	.	CASSLSIGGGANVLTF	TGTGCCAGCAGCTTAAGTATCGGGGGTGGGGCCAACGTCCTGACTTTC
TRBV6-4	15	few	TRBJ2-1	TRBD2	CASSDSAGGSNEQFF	TGTGCCAGCAGTGACAGCGCGGGAGGATCCAATGAGCAGTTCTTC
TRBV13	13	.	TRBJ2-7	.	CASSLRLAYEQYF	TGTGCCAGCAGCCTGCGCTTGGCCTACGAGCAGTACTTC
TRBV7-9	13	once	TRBJ2-7	.	CASSLPQIYEQYF	TGTGCCAGCAGCTTACCACAGATCTACGAGCAGTACTTC
TRBV27	11	.	TRBJ2-7	.	CASSLGSEQYF	TGTGCCAGCAGTTTGGGGAGCGAGCAGTACTTC
TRBV6-5	16	.	TRBJ2-1	.	CASSYSAASSYNEQFF	TGTGCCAGCAGTTACTCGGCGGCGTCCTCCTACAATGAGCAGTTCTTC
TRBV5-4	15	.	TRBJ1-6	TRBD1	CASSQDETGGSPLHF	TGTGCCAGCAGCCAGGACGAAACAGGGGGTTCACCCCTCCACTTT
TRBV5-1	14	.	TRBJ2-7	.	CASSPGSGTYEQYF	TGCGCCAGCAGCCCTGGGTCGGGAACCTACGAGCAGTACTTC
TRBV7-9	12	.	TRBJ1-1	.	CASSSQNTEAFF	TGTGCCAGCAGCTCCCAAAACACTGAAGCTTTCTTT
TRBV28	14	.	TRBJ2-1	TRBD2	CASRGEGESREQFF	TGTGCCAGCCGAGGGGAGGGAGAGTCGCGGGAGCAGTTCTTC
TRBV29-1	13	.	TRBJ2-7	.	CSVEGDGGYEQYF	TGCAGCGTTGAAGGGGACGGGGGATACGAGCAGTACTTC
TRBV9	15	.	TRBJ2-7	TRBD2	CASSVGSGGNYEQYF	TGTGCCAGCAGCGTAGGAAGCGGGGGGAACTACGAGCAGTACTTC
TRBV13	16	.	TRBJ2-3	TRBD2	CASSPREREYLDTQYF	TGTGCCAGCAGCCCCAGGGAGCGGGAGTATTTAGATACGCAGTATTTT
TRBV6-1	14	once	TRBJ2-1	.	CASEEGAGNDEQFF	TGTGCCAGCGAAGAAGGGGCAGGGAACGATGAGCAGTTCTTC
TRBV27	14	once	TRBJ1-2	.	CASSPGGAGYGYTF	TGTGCCAGCAGCCCCGGGGGGGCTGGCTATGGCTACACCTTC
TRBV21-1	19	.	TRBJ2-1	.	CASSIAGTNHPRGYNEQFF	TGTGCCAGCAGCATCGCCGGGACAAATCACCCCAGGGGGTACAATGAGCAGTTCTTC
TRBV15	15	.	TRBJ2-3	.	CATSRERGGTDTQYF	TGTGCCACCAGCAGAGAAAGGGGGGGGACAGATACGCAGTATTTT
TRBV2	12	.	TRBJ2-7	.	CASMEGAYEQYF	TGTGCCAGCATGGAGGGTGCCTACGAGCAGTACTTC
TRBV4-1	13	few	TRBJ1-5	.	CASSPRRNQPQHF	TGCGCCAGCAGCCCGCGGCGCAATCAGCCCCAGCATTTT
TRBV6-5	15	.	TRBJ1-2	.	CASSYGRGFRYGYTF	TGTGCCAGCAGTTACGGACGAGGGTTCCGGTATGGCTACACCTTC
TRBV2	14	once	TRBJ1-5	.	CASGGRGTNQPQHF	TGTGCCAGCGGAGGGCGGGGTACGAATCAGCCCCAGCATTTT
TRBV5-5	16	.	TRBJ2-7	.	CASSFSRAGTFYEQYF	TGTGCCAGCAGCTTCTCTCGGGCAGGGACTTTCTACGAGCAGTACTTC
TRBV15	15	.	TRBJ2-3	.	CATSGGTADTDTQYF	TGTGCCACCAGCGGGGGGACAGCAGACACAGATACGCAGTATTTT
TRBV11-1	17	.	TRBJ2-7	TRBD2	CASSLALAGPDSDEQYF	TGTGCCAGCAGCTTAGCTCTAGCGGGGCCGGATAGTGACGAGCAGTACTTC
TRBV12-5	14	.	TRBJ2-7	.	CASGSGDTPYEQYF	TGTGCTAGTGGTTCCGGGGACACCCCCTACGAGCAGTACTTC
TRBV6-5	14	.	TRBJ1-5	.	CASSPGQTPQPQHF	TGTGCCAGCAGTCCCGGACAGACACCCCAGCCCCAGCATTTT
TRBV6-5	16	once	TRBJ1-4	TRBD1	CASSYIWTGTGEKLFF	TGTGCCAGCAGTTACATTTGGACAGGTACTGGGGAAAAACTGTTTTTT
TRBV27	15	.	TRBJ1-5	.	CASSPWTDSNQPQHF	TGTGCCAGCAGTCCCTGGACAGATAGCAATCAGCCCCAGCATTTT
TRBV28	14	few	TRBJ2-7	TRBD2	CASSLASGSFEQYF	TGTGCCAGCAGTTTGGCTAGCGGGAGTTTCGAGCAGTACTTC
TRBV6-1	15	.	TRBJ2-7	TRBD2	CASSDPGTSGYEQYF	TGTGCCAGCAGTGATCCCGGGACTAGCGGCTACGAGCAGTACTTC
TRBV5-1	14	once	TRBJ2-7	.	CASSHGKTSLWQYF	TGCGCCAGCAGCCACGGGAAGACTAGTCTTTGGCAGTACTTC
TRBV19	12	.	TRBJ1-2	.	CASTVGVLGYTF	TGTGCCAGTACCGTCGGGGTCCTCGGCTACACCTTC
TRBV6-5	14	.	TRBJ2-7	.	CASSFSVGSYEQYF	TGTGCCAGCAGTTTTAGCGTGGGGAGCTACGAGCAGTACTTC
TRBV13	14	.	TRBJ1-3	TRBD1	CASSFDRGLNTIYF	TGTGCCAGCAGCTTCGACAGGGGATTAAACACCATATATTTT